This is a list of T cell receptor beta chains from one sample in a study of beta chain features in type 1 diabetes. Profiled with immunoSEQ multiplex PCR; TCRdb holds only in-frame clones, not every one. This sample has some 270,000 clones, with about 8% found just once. The sequencing input was central memory CD4+ T cells from blood. These receptors all come from a woman between 18 and 29 years old in good health. The CDR3 runs from the conserved cysteine through the conserved F or W. A D gene is named only where the DNA matches it firmly.

V gene	J gene	D gene	CDR3 protein
TRBV7-9	TRBJ1-6	-	CASSSPQVESPLHF
TRBV6-6	TRBJ1-2	-	CASAASGGYTF
TRBV27	TRBJ1-3	-	CASSSRRGVEGNTIYF
TRBV9	TRBJ1-2	TRBD1	CASSALQGQGFLHYGYTF
TRBV19	TRBJ2-1	TRBD2	CASNPTSDSYNEQFF
TRBV7-9	TRBJ1-1	-	CASSLEQYTEAFF
TRBV28	TRBJ2-1	TRBD2	CASRPGLAGGWYNEQFF
TRBV27	TRBJ1-5	-	CASWGQLSNQPQHF
TRBV5-6	TRBJ2-7	-	CASSLGANHQYF
TRBV18	TRBJ2-1	TRBD2	CASSPLGPGLVKHEQFF